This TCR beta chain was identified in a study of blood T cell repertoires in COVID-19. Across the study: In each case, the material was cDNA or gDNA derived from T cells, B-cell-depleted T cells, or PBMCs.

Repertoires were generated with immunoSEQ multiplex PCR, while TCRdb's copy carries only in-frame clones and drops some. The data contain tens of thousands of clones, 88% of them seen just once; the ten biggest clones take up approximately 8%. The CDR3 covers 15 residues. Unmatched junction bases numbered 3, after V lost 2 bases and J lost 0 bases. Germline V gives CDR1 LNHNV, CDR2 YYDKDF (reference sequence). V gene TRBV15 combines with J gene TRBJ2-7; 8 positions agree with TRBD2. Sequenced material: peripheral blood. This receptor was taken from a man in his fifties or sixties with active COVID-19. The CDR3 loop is CATSRTGTSSYEQYF. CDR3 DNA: TGTGCCACCAGCAGAACCGGGACTAGCTCCTACGAGCAGTACTTC.